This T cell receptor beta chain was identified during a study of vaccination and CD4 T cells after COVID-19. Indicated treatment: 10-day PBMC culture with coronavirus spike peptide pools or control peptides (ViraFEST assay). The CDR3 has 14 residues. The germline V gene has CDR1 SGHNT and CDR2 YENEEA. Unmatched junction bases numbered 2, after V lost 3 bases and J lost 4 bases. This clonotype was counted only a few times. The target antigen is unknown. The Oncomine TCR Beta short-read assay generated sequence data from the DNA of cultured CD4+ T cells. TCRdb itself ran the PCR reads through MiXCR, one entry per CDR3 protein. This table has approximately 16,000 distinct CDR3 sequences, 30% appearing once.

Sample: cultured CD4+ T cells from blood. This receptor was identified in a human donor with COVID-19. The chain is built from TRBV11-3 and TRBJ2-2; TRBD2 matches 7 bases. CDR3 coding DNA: TGTGCCAGCAGCTTTGGGACTACCACCGGGGAGCTGTTTTTT. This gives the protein CASSFGTTTGELFF.